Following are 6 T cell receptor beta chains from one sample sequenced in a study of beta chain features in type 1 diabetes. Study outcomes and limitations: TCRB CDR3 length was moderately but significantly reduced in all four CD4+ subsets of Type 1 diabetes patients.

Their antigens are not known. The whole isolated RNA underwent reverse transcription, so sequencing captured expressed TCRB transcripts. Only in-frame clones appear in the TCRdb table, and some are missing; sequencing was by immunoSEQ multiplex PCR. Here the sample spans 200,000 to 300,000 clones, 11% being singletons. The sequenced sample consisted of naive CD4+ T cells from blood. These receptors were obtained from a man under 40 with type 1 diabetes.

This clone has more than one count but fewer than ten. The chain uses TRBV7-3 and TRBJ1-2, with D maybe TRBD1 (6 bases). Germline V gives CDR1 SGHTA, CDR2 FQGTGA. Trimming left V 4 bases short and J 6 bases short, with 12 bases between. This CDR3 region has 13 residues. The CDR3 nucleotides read TGTGCCAGCAGCTCCACGCCAGGGGATGGCTACACCTTC. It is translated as CASSSTPGDGYTF.

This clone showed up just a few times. The CDR3 coding sequence is TGTGCCAGCAGTAACCTGGGACAGGGGGTCAGAGAGACCCAGTACTTC. Residues: CASSNLGQGVRETQYF. The V call is TRBV28, the J call TRBJ2-5; TRBD1 agrees at 11 bases. In germline, CDR1 is MDHEN, CDR2 SYDVKM. The CDR3 has 16 amino acids. The junction had 9 bases not matched to a gene; V was cut back by 5 bases and J by 4 bases. The complete variable domain, with remaining parts taken from reference TRBV28 and TRBJ2-5, reads DVKVTQSSRYLVKRTGEKVFLECVQDMDHENMFWYRQDPGLGLRLIYFSYDVKMKEKGDIPEGYSVSREKKERFSLILESASTNQTSMYLCASSNLGQGVRETQYFGPGTRLLVL.

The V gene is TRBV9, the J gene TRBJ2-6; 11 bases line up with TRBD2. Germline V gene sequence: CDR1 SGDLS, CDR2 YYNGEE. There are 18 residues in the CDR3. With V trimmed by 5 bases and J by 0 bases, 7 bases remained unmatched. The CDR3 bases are TGTGCCAGCAGTGAGACTAGCGGGGTAAACTCTGGGGCCAACGTCCTGACTTTC. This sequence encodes CASSETSGVNSGANVLTF.

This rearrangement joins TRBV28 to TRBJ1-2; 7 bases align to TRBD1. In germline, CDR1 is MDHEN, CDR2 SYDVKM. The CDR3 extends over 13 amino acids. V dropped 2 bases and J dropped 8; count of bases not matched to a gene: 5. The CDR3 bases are TGTGCCAGCAGTTTAACCCGGGACAGCGGCTACACCTTC. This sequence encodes CASSLTRDSGYTF.

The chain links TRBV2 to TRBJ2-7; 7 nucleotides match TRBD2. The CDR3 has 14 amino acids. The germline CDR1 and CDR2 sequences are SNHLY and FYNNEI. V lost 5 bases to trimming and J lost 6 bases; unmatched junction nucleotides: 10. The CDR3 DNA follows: TGTGCCAGCAGTATCCGGACTAGTCTGGCCGAGCAGTACTTC. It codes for CASSIRTSLAEQYF.

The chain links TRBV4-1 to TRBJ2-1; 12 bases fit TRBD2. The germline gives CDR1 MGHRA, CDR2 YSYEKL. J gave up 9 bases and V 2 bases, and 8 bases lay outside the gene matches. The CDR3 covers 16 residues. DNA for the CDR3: TGCGCCAGCAGCCAACCCCGGCTAGCGGGGGGGCCTGAGCAGTTCTTC. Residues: CASSQPRLAGGPEQFF.